A single sample gave rise to the 4 T cell receptor beta chains below, sequenced in a study of long-term antiretroviral therapy in people with HIV. Runs used v3.0 of the immunoSEQ assay and were done at survey level. Profiling relied on immunoSEQ multiplex PCR, and the TCRdb table lists in-frame clones only, not all of them. The sample contains tens of thousands of clones, roughly 88% of which appear only once. Sequenced here: unsorted PBMCs, sampled 3 years after starting antiretroviral therapy. These receptors all come from a man aged 50 or older with HIV.

The rearrangement joins TRBV28 to TRBJ2-2, with 9 bases that match TRBD1. The CDR3 runs to 14 residues. Germline-derived CDR1 and CDR2 are MDHEN and SYDVKM. V lost 6 bases, J lost 3 bases, and 2 bases stayed unmatched. The CDR3: CASSGTGYTGELFF. The CDR3 DNA sequence: TGTGCCAGCAGCGGGACAGGGTACACCGGGGAGCTGTTTTTT.

CDR3 DNA: TGTGCCAGCAGTGAATTTCTGAGGACTGAAGCTTTCTTT. This codes for CASSEFLRTEAFF. The chain has TRBV25-1 and TRBJ1-1; D not certain. This CDR3 has 13 residues. Trimming cost V 1 base and J 5 bases, with 8 bases left between them. Germline CDR1 MGHDK, CDR2 SYGVNS.

This sequence joins TRBV4-3 and TRBJ2-3; TRBD2 is a possible D gene (5 bases). The length of the CDR3 is 17 residues. V gave up 0 bases and J gave up 7 bases, with 20 bases separating them. Germline lookup yields CDR1 LGHNA and CDR2 YSLEER. The CDR3 is CASSQEGPGGRSHTQYF. CDR3 nucleotides: TGCGCCAGCAGCCAAGAAGGGCCGGGCGGGCGCTCCCATACGCAGTATTTT.

This clone appeared a few times. V and J are TRBV5-5 and TRBJ2-7; no reliable D call. In germline, CDR1 is SGHKS, CDR2 YYEKEE (reference sequence). The CDR3 totals 13 residues. Trimming shortened V by 0 bases and J by 1 base, and 5 bases separated the two germline ends. This chain's CDR3 is CASSLAPSYEQYF. CDR3 nucleotides: TGTGCCAGCAGCTTGGCTCCATCCTACGAGCAGTACTTC.